The rows below give T cell receptor beta chains drawn from one sample of a study of T cells after somatic rescue of genetic block. The protocol was immunoSEQ multiplex PCR, while the TCRdb copy is restricted to in-frame clones and leaves out a portion. This table holds some 9,100 clones, around 69% found once. What was sequenced was peripheral blood mononuclear cells (PBMCs). Source of these receptors: a boy younger than 18. CDR3s include the opening cysteine and the closing phenylalanine or tryptophan. The order of the fields is clone size, V gene, J gene, D gene, CDR3 DNA, CDR3 protein. The D gene is left open where the match is weak. For some rows the clone size is stated as once, few or many, or as a class when expanded; others skip it.

clone size: NA
V gene: TRBV10-2
J gene: TRBJ1-1
D gene: NA
CDR3 DNA: TGCGCCAGCAAATTCTACACTGAAGCTTTCTTT
CDR3 protein: CASKFYTEAFF

clone size: NA
V gene: TRBV7-3
J gene: TRBJ1-5
D gene: NA
CDR3 DNA: TGTGCCAGCAGCCCATATCCATATTCGACAGTTCTGGGCAATCAGCCCCAGCATTTT
CDR3 protein: CASSPYPYSTVLGNQPQHF

clone size: once
V gene: TRBV10-2
J gene: TRBJ1-2
D gene: TRBD1
CDR3 DNA: TGCGCCAGCAGTCGGACCGGGACAGCTCACTATGGCTACACCTTC
CDR3 protein: CASSRTGTAHYGYTF

clone size: NA
V gene: TRBV13
J gene: TRBJ2-7
D gene: TRBD2
CDR3 DNA: TGTGCCAGCAGCTCATGGACTAGCGGGGGGGCCGAGGAGCAGTACTTC
CDR3 protein: CASSSWTSGGAEEQYF

clone size: NA
V gene: TRBV9
J gene: TRBJ2-7
D gene: NA
CDR3 DNA: TGTGCCAGCAGCGTGGGCGTCGGAGGCTACGAGCAGTACTTC
CDR3 protein: CASSVGVGGYEQYF

clone size: NA
V gene: TRBV7-3
J gene: TRBJ2-2
D gene: NA
CDR3 DNA: TGTGCCAGCAGCTTTAGGGGGTCCGGGGAGCTGTTTTTT
CDR3 protein: CASSFRGSGELFF

clone size: once
V gene: TRBV28
J gene: TRBJ1-2
D gene: NA
CDR3 DNA: TGTGCCAGCAGTTATCCGACAGGAAACTATGGCTACACCTTC
CDR3 protein: CASSYPTGNYGYTF

clone size: NA
V gene: TRBV5-1
J gene: TRBJ2-3
D gene: NA
CDR3 DNA: TGCGCCAGCAGCTTAAGGACAGATAGCACAGATACGCAGTATTTT
CDR3 protein: CASSLRTDSTDTQYF

clone size: NA
V gene: TRBV19
J gene: TRBJ1-1
D gene: TRBD1
CDR3 DNA: TGTGCCAGTAGTGTGGGACAGGTGAACACTGAAGCTTTCTTT
CDR3 protein: CASSVGQVNTEAFF

clone size: few
V gene: TRBV21-1
J gene: TRBJ1-1
D gene: NA
CDR3 DNA: TGTGCCAGCAGCAACACGCGTTTTTTAGACAGGGAAACTGAAGCTTTCTTT
CDR3 protein: CASSNTRFLDRETEAFF

clone size: NA
V gene: TRBV7-3
J gene: TRBJ1-1
D gene: TRBD1
CDR3 DNA: TGTGCCAGCAGCTCCCTGGACAGGGTGGGCACTGAAGCTTTCTTT
CDR3 protein: CASSSLDRVGTEAFF

clone size: NA
V gene: TRBV7-9
J gene: TRBJ2-7
D gene: NA
CDR3 DNA: TGTGCCAGCAGCCAGCCTAGCGCGGTCTACGAGCAGTACTTC
CDR3 protein: CASSQPSAVYEQYF

clone size: NA
V gene: TRBV5-1
J gene: TRBJ2-3
D gene: NA
CDR3 DNA: TGCGCCAGCAGCTTGGGGGGGCCGGGTAGCAGAGATACGCAGTATTTT
CDR3 protein: CASSLGGPGSRDTQYF

clone size: NA
V gene: TRBV27
J gene: TRBJ1-6
D gene: NA
CDR3 DNA: TGTGCCAGCAGTTTATCGATAAGGACCGGCGTGAATTCACCCCTCCACTTT
CDR3 protein: CASSLSIRTGVNSPLHF

clone size: few
V gene: TRBV5-6
J gene: TRBJ2-3
D gene: TRBD2
CDR3 DNA: TGTGCCAGCAGCTCGATAGCGGGGGGGGTCACAGATACGCAGTATTTT
CDR3 protein: CASSSIAGGVTDTQYF

clone size: few
V gene: TRBV13
J gene: TRBJ2-7
D gene: NA
CDR3 DNA: TGTGCCAGCAGCTTAGAGGGGGTGGGCAGATCCTACGAGCAGTACTTC
CDR3 protein: CASSLEGVGRSYEQYF

clone size: NA
V gene: TRBV5-1
J gene: TRBJ2-1
D gene: NA
CDR3 DNA: TGCGCCAGCAGCTTGGGACTATCAAATGAGCAGTTCTTC
CDR3 protein: CASSLGLSNEQFF

clone size: few
V gene: TRBV7-8
J gene: TRBJ2-2
D gene: NA
CDR3 DNA: TGTGCCAGCAGCTCATTACTCAACACCGGGGAGCTGTTTTTT
CDR3 protein: CASSSLLNTGELFF

clone size: NA
V gene: TRBV18
J gene: TRBJ2-1
D gene: NA
CDR3 DNA: TGTGCCAGCTCACCACCGGAGGGCAAGGGCGGATACAATGAGCAGTTCTTC
CDR3 protein: CASSPPEGKGGYNEQFF

clone size: NA
V gene: TRBV10-3
J gene: TRBJ2-7
D gene: TRBD1
CDR3 DNA: TGTGCCATCAGCGACCTCCAGGGGGCAGGCGAGCAGTACTTC
CDR3 protein: CAISDLQGAGEQYF

clone size: NA
V gene: TRBV5-1
J gene: TRBJ2-7
D gene: NA
CDR3 DNA: TGCGCCAGCAGCTTGGGGAGGGTTAGCTCCTACGAGCAGTACTTC
CDR3 protein: CASSLGRVSSYEQYF

clone size: NA
V gene: TRBV6-6
J gene: TRBJ2-3
D gene: NA
CDR3 DNA: TGTGCCAGCAGCCCCCTTTCGGGAGGGGGCCCAGATACGCAGTATTTT
CDR3 protein: CASSPLSGGGPDTQYF

clone size: NA
V gene: TRBV7-5
J gene: TRBJ2-7
D gene: NA
CDR3 DNA: TGTGCCAGCAGCTTACAAGGGGTGGGCGAGCAGTACTTC
CDR3 protein: CASSLQGVGEQYF

clone size: NA
V gene: TRBV28
J gene: TRBJ2-1
D gene: TRBD2
CDR3 DNA: TGTGCCAGCAGTTTCAGTGGGCGGCTAGCGGGGGATGAGCAGTTCTTC
CDR3 protein: CASSFSGRLAGDEQFF

clone size: NA
V gene: TRBV18
J gene: TRBJ2-5
D gene: NA
CDR3 DNA: TGTGCCAGCTCACCCCGACTAGAGGAGACCCAGTACTTC
CDR3 protein: CASSPRLEETQYF

clone size: NA
V gene: TRBV6-5
J gene: TRBJ2-1
D gene: NA
CDR3 DNA: TGTGCCAGCAGTTACGGTCGATGGAGCTCCTACAATGAGCAGTTCTTC
CDR3 protein: CASSYGRWSSYNEQFF

clone size: NA
V gene: TRBV9
J gene: TRBJ2-4
D gene: NA
CDR3 DNA: TGTGCCAGCAGCTCCTCAAGCGGGCTCATTCAGTACTTC
CDR3 protein: CASSSSSGLIQYF

clone size: once
V gene: TRBV4-2
J gene: TRBJ2-3
D gene: TRBD1
CDR3 DNA: TGTGCCAGCAGCCCTGGGACAGGGGTGACAGATACGCAGTATTTT
CDR3 protein: CASSPGTGVTDTQYF

clone size: few
V gene: TRBV27
J gene: TRBJ1-2
D gene: NA
CDR3 DNA: TGTGCCAGCAGTTCCGGACGGCTCTATGGCTACACCTTC
CDR3 protein: CASSSGRLYGYTF

clone size: once
V gene: TRBV5-1
J gene: TRBJ1-2
D gene: TRBD1
CDR3 DNA: TGCGCCAGCAGCTTGTTGCTAGGGGGCGCGTATGGCTACACCTTC
CDR3 protein: CASSLLLGGAYGYTF

clone size: NA
V gene: TRBV25-1
J gene: TRBJ2-7
D gene: TRBD2
CDR3 DNA: TGTGCCAGCAGTGAAACCGGGAGGGCTCCCTACGAGCAGTACTTC
CDR3 protein: CASSETGRAPYEQYF

clone size: NA
V gene: TRBV19
J gene: TRBJ2-7
D gene: NA
CDR3 DNA: TGTGCCAGTAGTTACCGGGCCCGAGAGCACGAGCAGTACTTC
CDR3 protein: CASSYRAREHEQYF

clone size: few
V gene: TRBV6-5
J gene: TRBJ2-7
D gene: NA
CDR3 DNA: TGTGCCAGCAGTTACCTGGACGGAGGTCCCTACGAGCAGTACTTC
CDR3 protein: CASSYLDGGPYEQYF

clone size: once
V gene: TRBV30
J gene: TRBJ2-7
D gene: TRBD1
CDR3 DNA: TGTGCCTGGAGGCGTTCACAGGGGACCGCCTACGAGCAGTACTTC
CDR3 protein: CAWRRSQGTAYEQYF

clone size: NA
V gene: TRBV9
J gene: TRBJ2-7
D gene: NA
CDR3 DNA: TGTGCCAGCAGCGCCGGGACACACTACGAGCAGTACTTC
CDR3 protein: CASSAGTHYEQYF

clone size: NA
V gene: TRBV11-2
J gene: TRBJ2-5
D gene: NA
CDR3 DNA: TGTGCCAGCAGCTTAGGGAGACAGGTCCAAGAGACCCAGTACTTC
CDR3 protein: CASSLGRQVQETQYF

clone size: NA
V gene: TRBV28
J gene: TRBJ2-7
D gene: TRBD1
CDR3 DNA: TGTGCCAGCAAGCGGACAGGCCTCTCCTACGAGCAGTACTTC
CDR3 protein: CASKRTGLSYEQYF

clone size: NA
V gene: TRBV5-1
J gene: TRBJ1-2
D gene: NA
CDR3 DNA: TGCGCCAGCAGCTTGGGGGGTACAGAGAACTATGGCTACACCTTC
CDR3 protein: CASSLGGTENYGYTF

clone size: NA
V gene: TRBV6-5
J gene: TRBJ2-3
D gene: NA
CDR3 DNA: TGTGCCAGCAGTTCTACTTCTGATACGCAGTATTTT
CDR3 protein: CASSSTSDTQYF

clone size: NA
V gene: TRBV7-6
J gene: TRBJ2-3
D gene: TRBD2
CDR3 DNA: TGTGCCAGCAGCATTGGACTAGCGGGAGGGCGGAGGGGCACAGATACGCAGTATTTT
CDR3 protein: CASSIGLAGGRRGTDTQYF